A selection of T cell receptor beta chains follows, all from one sample in a study of response to subunit inactivated influenza vaccine. Each CDR3 protein gets one entry after TCRdb re-called the RT-PCR reads with MiXCR. The sample has roughly 500,000 distinct CDR3 sequences, around 25% seen once. Here the sequenced sample was CD4+ T cells sorted from PBMCs, taken 5 to 6 days after vaccination. All receptors come from a man aged 45-65 years who received an inactivated influenza vaccine. CDR3s include the opening cysteine and the closing phenylalanine or tryptophan. D genes are given only for firm matches. Size is omitted from some rows. Given values are once, few, many or a class for expanded clones.

size,D,V,J,DNA,CDR3
NA,NA,TRBV7-2,TRBJ1-4,TGTGCCAGCAGCCTTCATAATGAAAAACTGTTTTTT,CASSLHNEKLFF
NA,NA,TRBV12-3/TRBV12-4,TRBJ1-1,TGTGCCAGCAGCCGGGGAGATTTGAACACTGAAGCTTTCTTT,CASSRGDLNTEAFF
few,NA,TRBV5-1,TRBJ2-3,TGCGCCAGCAGCTTGTCGCGGCTAGATACGCAGTATTTT,CASSLSRLDTQYF
NA,TRBD1,TRBV5-4,TRBJ2-7,TGTGCCACCATGGGACAGCAAAACTCCTACGAGCAGTACTTC,CATMGQQNSYEQYF
NA,NA,TRBV2,TRBJ2-5,TGTGCCAGCAGTCTAGGCCGCAAGGGGTACTTC,CASSLGRKGYF
NA,NA,TRBV30,TRBJ2-1,TGTGCCTGGAGTGGTGAAGGTGTTCTGAACCAGTTCTTC,CAWSGEGVLNQFF
few,NA,TRBV2,TRBJ2-1,TGTGCCAGCAGTGAAGGTTTAGCAGGCAATGAGCAGTTCTTC,CASSEGLAGNEQFF
few,TRBD1,TRBV29-1,TRBJ2-4,TGCAGCGCATTACTGGACAGGTCCGGAAACATTCAGTACTTC,CSALLDRSGNIQYF
NA,NA,TRBV20-1,TRBJ2-7,TGCAGTGCGGAATTTGCCCCGTACGAGCAGTACTTC,CSAEFAPYEQYF
NA,NA,TRBV12-3/TRBV12-4,TRBJ1-2,TGTGCCAGCAGTTTAGGGACAGAATCCTATGGCTACACCTTC,CASSLGTESYGYTF
NA,NA,TRBV7-9,TRBJ2-3,TGTGCCAGCAGCTTTGGCCCTGGGGGGGCCTACGATACGCAGTATTTT,CASSFGPGGAYDTQYF
NA,TRBD2,TRBV24-1,TRBJ2-5,TGTGCCACCGGCCTAGCGGGAGGCGAGACCCAGTACTTC,CATGLAGGETQYF
NA,TRBD1,TRBV20-1,TRBJ1-1,TGCAGTGCTCCGGGACAGGGGGCTGAAGCTTTCTTT,CSAPGQGAEAFF
many,NA,TRBV12-3/TRBV12-4,TRBJ2-1,TGTGCCAGCAGCCACAATGAGCAGTTCTTC,CASSHNEQFF
NA,TRBD1,TRBV2,TRBJ2-3,TGTGCCAGCAGTGATACAGGGGTCTTTTCCACAGATACGCAGTATTTT,CASSDTGVFSTDTQYF
many,NA,TRBV10-3,TRBJ1-2,TGTGCCATCAGTGACAGGGATACCGGCTACACCTTC,CAISDRDTGYTF
few,NA,TRBV20-1,TRBJ2-2,TGCAGTGCTAGAGGAGCAATCGCGTTCCCTTACACCGGGGAGCTGTTTTTT,CSARGAIAFPYTGELFF
NA,TRBD1,TRBV4-2,TRBJ2-5,TGTGCCAGCAGCCCCGGGTCCGGCAGGGGGCTTGAGACCCAGTACTTC,CASSPGSGRGLETQYF
many,TRBD2,TRBV4-2,TRBJ2-7,TGTGCCAGCAGCCAAGATGGAGCGGGAGGCCCCGGCGGAGGATACGAGCAGTACTTC,CASSQDGAGGPGGGYEQYF
NA,NA,TRBV15,TRBJ1-4,TGTGCCACCTCCCGGGGCGGAGGTGAAAAACTGTTTTTT,CATSRGGGEKLFF
many,TRBD1,TRBV6-2/TRBV6-3,TRBJ1-2,TGTGCCAGCAGTCAACCCCAGGGGGCGCGTAGAATCGCCGCTGGCTACACCTTC,CASSQPQGARRIAAGYTF
NA,NA,TRBV19,TRBJ2-1,TGTGCCAGTAGTATAGGTACCAGGACGAGCTCCTACAATGAGCAGTTCTTC,CASSIGTRTSSYNEQFF
few,NA,TRBV28,TRBJ2-7,TGTGCCAGCAGTTTCCGCGGGCGTGGGGGCGAGCAGTACTTC,CASSFRGRGGEQYF
NA,TRBD2,TRBV2,TRBJ2-3,TGTGCCAGCAGGCCGACTAGCGGGGGGCGCGCAGATACGCAGTATTTT,CASRPTSGGRADTQYF
NA,NA,TRBV5-5,TRBJ2-6,TGTGCCAGCACCTTCTCGGGGGCCAACGTCCTGACTTTC,CASTFSGANVLTF
few,NA,TRBV19,TRBJ2-3,TGTGCCAGTGCCCGTTTAGATACGCAGTATTTT,CASARLDTQYF
NA,NA,TRBV7-2,TRBJ2-7,TGTGCCAGCAGCTTTACAATGGGCTACGAGCAGTACTTC,CASSFTMGYEQYF
few,NA,TRBV5-1,TRBJ2-5,TGCGCCAGCAGCCCCGGGACTGCCTCTATGGCCCAGTACTTC,CASSPGTASMAQYF